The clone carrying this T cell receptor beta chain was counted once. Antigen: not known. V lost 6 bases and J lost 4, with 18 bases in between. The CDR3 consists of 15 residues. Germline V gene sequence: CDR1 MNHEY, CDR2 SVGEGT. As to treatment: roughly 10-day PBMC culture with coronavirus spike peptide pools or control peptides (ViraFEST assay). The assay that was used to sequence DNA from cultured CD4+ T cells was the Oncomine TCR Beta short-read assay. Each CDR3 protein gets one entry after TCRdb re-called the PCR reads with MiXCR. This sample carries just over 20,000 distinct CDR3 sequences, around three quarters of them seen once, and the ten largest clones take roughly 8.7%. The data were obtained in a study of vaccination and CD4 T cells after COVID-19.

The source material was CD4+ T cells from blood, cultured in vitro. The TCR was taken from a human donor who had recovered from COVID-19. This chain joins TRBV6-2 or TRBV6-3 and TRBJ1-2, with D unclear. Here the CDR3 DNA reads TGTGCCAGCAGGGCCGAGGGCCGACTTTCCTATGGCTACACCTTC. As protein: CASRAEGRLSYGYTF.